This TCR beta chain appears in the sequencing data of a study of tumor-infiltrating lymphocytes in primary liver carcinoma. Extraction also yielded germline DNA, while blood RNA was obtained from unsorted whole blood. This clonotype was seen a few times. A much larger clonotype is one base distant, so this may be a read error. The investigators made TCR beta cDNA from approximately 0.5 ug total RNA, using a constant-region primer. Slightly modified ARM-PCR, run as three nested multiplex PCR rounds, produced the TCR beta libraries. TCRdb analysed the multiplex PCR reads with MiXCR anew, one entry per CDR3 protein. The table lists about 310,000 distinct CDR3 sequences, nearly 60% of them singletons. Specimen: peripheral blood. The sequence was collected from a woman in her twenties or thirties with primary liver carcinoma and hepatitis B virus infection.

The CDR3 reads CASNLGSPRDGYTF. The CDR3 region has the DNA TGCGCCAGCAACCTGGGTTCTCCTAGGGACGGCTACACCTTC. The rearrangement links TRBV4-3 to TRBJ1-2; weak D call: TRBD1 (5 bases). This CDR3 region has 14 residues. Per the germline V gene, CDR1 is LGHNA and CDR2 is YSLEER. V was pared by 7 bases and J by 8 bases, with 20 bases between.